A single sample is the source of the 25 T cell receptor beta chains below, sequenced in a study of T cell responses to AZD1222 COVID-19 vaccine. Here immunoSEQ multiplex PCR was the method, and the copy in TCRdb shows in-frame clones only, minus some. The table has 110,000 or so clones, roughly 90% seen once. The input for sequencing was peripheral blood, taken on day 0 of AZD1222 vaccination. All receptors derive from an adult in good health.

CDR3 protein: CATQQGANTEAFF. Here the CDR3 DNA reads TGTGCCACCCAACAGGGGGCGAACACTGAAGCTTTCTTT. The chain combines TRBV10-3 with TRBJ1-1; 9 positions agree with TRBD1. CDR1 and CDR2 from the germline V gene are ENHRY and SYGVKD. Trimming at V came to 10 bases and at J to 1 base, leaving 4 bases not matched to a gene. CDR3 length: 13 residues.

For the CDR3, the DNA is TGTGCCAGTAGTCCAACAGGGGTGAGCCGATCTAATGAGCAGTTCTTC. It codes for CASSPTGVSRSNEQFF. The rearrangement joins TRBV19 to TRBJ2-1, with 7 bases lining up with TRBD1. This CDR3 has 16 amino acids. V dropped 5 bases and J dropped 7; count of bases not matched to a gene: 14. Germline V gives CDR1 LNHDA, CDR2 SQIVND (reference sequence).

In this sample, this clone turned up a few times. V is TRBV18 and J is TRBJ2-3; the D gene is possibly TRBD2 (5 bases). V lost 3 bases to trimming and J lost 4 bases, with 11 bases between them. The CDR3 is 14 amino acids. Germline V CDR1 and CDR2: KGHSH, LQKENI. The CDR3 here is CASSPPVGADTQYF. In nucleotides, the CDR3 is TGTGCCAGCTCACCTCCCGTCGGGGCAGATACGCAGTATTTT. Supplemented by reference TRBV18 and TRBJ2-3, the full variable domain reads NAGVMQNPRHLVRRRGQEARLRCSPMKGHSHVYWYRQLPEEGLKFMVYLQKENIIDESGMPKERFSAEFPKEGPSILRIQQVVRGDSAAYFCASSPPVGADTQYFGPGTRLTVL.

V usage is TRBV7-2 and J usage is TRBJ1-1; TRBD1 might be the D (6 bases). The length of the CDR3 is 14 residues. V dropped 5 bases and J dropped 4 bases, with 14 bases sitting between them. The germline V gene has CDR1 SGHTA and CDR2 FQGNSA. CDR3 in DNA: TGTGCCAGCAGCCCTGGCGGGGGCATCACTGAAGCTTTCTTT. It encodes CASSPGGGITEAFF. Looking up the rest from reference TRBV7-2 and TRBJ1-1 gives the full variable domain: GAGVSQSPSNKVTEKGKDVELRCDPISGHTALYWYRQSLGQGLEFLIYFQGNSAPDKSGLPSDRFSAERTGGSVSTLTIQRTQQEDSAVYLCASSPGGGITEAFFGQGTRLTVV.

V is TRBV24-1 and J is TRBJ2-1; 11 nucleotides match TRBD2. Germline V gene lookup returns CDR1 KGHDR and CDR2 SFDVKD. This CDR3 has 15 amino acids. Germline trimming cut 3 bases from V and 8 bases from J; bases unmatched to any gene: 5. CDR3 nucleotides: TGTGCCACCAGTGATCCCCGGACTAGCGGGTATGAGCAGTTCTTC. Its translation is CATSDPRTSGYEQFF.

V gene TRBV19 combines with J gene TRBJ1-5; D call uncertain. The germline V gene encodes CDR1 LNHDA and CDR2 SQIVND (reference sequence). The CDR3 runs 15 residues. The V end lost 3 bases, the J end lost 0 bases, and 9 bases lay between the germline ends. The CDR3 here is CASSIGDPSNQPQHF. CDR3 nucleotide sequence: TGTGCCAGTAGTATTGGAGACCCTAGCAATCAGCCCCAGCATTTT.

This clone was counted once. The genes are TRBV21-1 and TRBJ2-6; the table calls TRBD1, which could not be checked here. TRBV21-1 is shown as a pseudogene. The CDR3 is 16 amino acids. The CDR3 DNA follows: TGTGCCAGCAGCAGATCCAGGCTCTCTGGGGCCAACGTCCTGACTTTC. It yields the protein CASSRSRLSGANVLTF.

The chain links TRBV7-2 to TRBJ2-7; weak D call: TRBD2 (6 bases). Germline V gene data show CDR1 as SGHTA and CDR2 as FQGNSA. The CDR3 consists of 12 residues. V gave up 8 bases and J gave up 2 bases, with 10 bases separating them. CDR3 DNA: TGTGCCAGCGGGGGGTCCCCCTACGAGCAGTACTTC. Residues: CASGGSPYEQYF.

The rearrangement uses TRBV5-1 and TRBJ2-4; D possibly corresponds to TRBD2 (5 bases). The CDR3 sequence is 16 residues long. Germline assignment: CDR1 SGHRS and CDR2 YFSETQ. V lost 0 bases to trimming and J lost 7 bases, with 17 bases between them. The CDR3 is CASSLGGGGFSNIQYF. The CDR3 DNA is TGCGCCAGCAGCTTGGGCGGAGGCGGGTTTTCGAACATTCAGTACTTC. The entire variable domain, with the rest obtained from reference TRBV5-1 and TRBJ2-4, is as follows: KAGVTQTPRYLIKTRGQQVTLSCSPISGHRSVSWYQQTPGQGLQFLFEYFSETQRNKGNFPGRFSGRQFSNSRSEMNVSTLELGDSALYLCASSLGGGGFSNIQYFGAGTRLSVL.

This clone was observed a few times. J is TRBJ2-1 and V is TRBV5-1; the D gene is possibly TRBD1 (6 bases). The CDR3 covers 14 residues. V lost 2 bases to trimming and J lost 2 bases, with 8 bases between them. Germline lookup yields CDR1 SGHRS and CDR2 YFSETQ. CDR3 bases: TGCGCCAGCAGCTTCGAGGGGGCCTACAATGAGCAGTTCTTC. Its protein is CASSFEGAYNEQFF.

V is TRBV9 and J is TRBJ2-3; 7 bases line up with TRBD1. The CDR3 sequence is 14 residues long. CDR1 is SGDLS, CDR2 YYNGEE, per germline. V lost 4 bases and J lost 3; bases outside the gene matches: 5. The CDR3 here is CASSTRQGTDTQYF. CDR3 DNA: TGTGCCAGCAGCACCCGACAGGGAACAGATACGCAGTATTTT.

The rearrangement uses TRBV19 and TRBJ1-2; no clear D. CDR3 length: 15 residues. Germline V gene data show CDR1 as LNHDA and CDR2 as SQIVND (reference sequence). Trimming stripped 1 base from V and 5 bases from J, with 14 bases between. The CDR3 sequence: CASSIGIGSPYGYTF. The CDR3 DNA sequence: TGTGCCAGTAGTATAGGGATTGGCAGTCCGTATGGCTACACCTTC.

A single count supports this clone. The chain recombines TRBV2 with TRBJ2-7, with TRBD2 as a possible D gene (5 bases). From germline, CDR1 is SNHLY and CDR2 FYNNEI. V lost 8 bases to trimming and J lost 3 bases, with 20 bases between them. This CDR3 comprises 15 residues. CDR3 protein: CASHLGPVDYYEQYF. The CDR3 DNA follows: TGTGCCAGCCATCTGGGCCCCGTAGACTACTACGAGCAGTACTTC.

The J gene is TRBJ1-2, the V gene TRBV19, with 8 bases matching TRBD1. Unmatched junction bases numbered 4, after V lost 8 bases and J lost 5 bases. The CDR3 spans 12 residues. Germline lookup yields CDR1 LNHDA and CDR2 SQIVND (reference sequence). CDR3 in DNA: TGTGCCAGTCGGACAGGGAAGTATGGCTACACCTTC. It specifies CASRTGKYGYTF.

This clone occurred once. The chain carries TRBV11-2 and TRBJ1-5; 8 nucleotides agree with TRBD1. The V gene end was trimmed by 5 bases and the J gene end by 7 bases; junction bases not matched to a gene: 7. The CDR3 sequence is 14 residues long. Germline-derived CDR1 and CDR2 are SGHAT and FQNNGV. In DNA form, the CDR3 reads TGTGCCAGCAGCATGGACAGGGTAGGGCAGCCCCAGCATTTT. Encoded protein: CASSMDRVGQPQHF.

The chain links TRBV6-1 to TRBJ2-2, with 7 bases that match TRBD2. Germline assignment: CDR1 MNHNS and CDR2 SASEGT. V lost 3 bases to trimming and J lost 4 bases; unmatched junction nucleotides: 5. The CDR3 runs to 15 residues. Here the CDR3 DNA reads TGTGCCAGCAGTGAGGGGGGGGTTGTCACCGGGGAGCTGTTTTTT. Its translation is CASSEGGVVTGELFF.

The V and J genes are TRBV5-1 and TRBJ1-2, with a weak D call TRBD1 (5 bases). The germline V gene has CDR1 SGHRS and CDR2 YFSETQ. V was trimmed by 0 bases and J by 4 bases, leaving 13 bases between them. The CDR3 is made up of 15 amino acids. CDR3 loop: CASSLDGGNGYGYTF. Here the CDR3 DNA reads TGCGCCAGCAGCTTGGATGGGGGGAATGGCTATGGCTACACCTTC.

The genes are TRBV29-1 and TRBJ1-2, with a tentative D call TRBD1 (6 bases). V was clipped by 4 bases and J by 4 bases, with 16 bases between them. Germline CDR1 and CDR2: SQVTM and ANQGSEA. The CDR3 extends over 14 amino acids. The CDR3 is CSVGGYDRPYGYTF. The CDR3 DNA reads TGCAGCGTTGGTGGGTACGACAGGCCCTATGGCTACACCTTC.

V is TRBV2 and J is TRBJ1-1; D not certain. The length of the CDR3 is 14 residues. V dropped 2 bases and J dropped 1 base, with 8 bases sitting between them. Germline V gives CDR1 SNHLY, CDR2 FYNNEI. The CDR3 sequence: CASSETTRNTEAFF. The CDR3 bases are TGTGCCAGCAGTGAAACTACTAGGAACACTGAAGCTTTCTTT.

This clone has just one count. This chain links TRBV28 with TRBJ1-2; 8 bases align to TRBD1. Germline V gene lookup returns CDR1 MDHEN and CDR2 SYDVKM. This CDR3 is built from 14 residues. Unmatched junction bases numbered 6, after V lost 3 bases and J lost 6 bases. The CDR3 loop is CASSFDRGTNGYTF. CDR3 sequence (DNA): TGTGCCAGCAGTTTTGACAGGGGAACGAATGGCTACACCTTC.

The chain is built from TRBV7-2 and TRBJ1-3; D gene ambiguous. Per germline, CDR1 SGHTA and CDR2 FQGNSA. Trimming shortened V by 5 bases and J by 0 bases, and 14 bases separated the two germline ends. This CDR3 is built from 16 residues. CDR3 sequence reads: CASSQQVSRSGNTIYF. For the CDR3, the DNA is TGTGCCAGCAGCCAGCAGGTGAGCCGCTCTGGAAACACCATATATTTT.

The chain employs TRBV11-3 and TRBJ2-3, with 9 nucleotides matching TRBD2. This CDR3 contains 17 residues. V lost 1 base and J lost 2; bases outside the gene matches: 7. Germline V gives CDR1 SGHNT, CDR2 YENEEA. The CDR3 DNA reads as TGTGCCAGCAGCTTAGTTTGGCTAGCGGGGAACACAGATACGCAGTATTTT. It codes for CASSLVWLAGNTDTQYF.

V usage is TRBV12-3 or TRBV12-4 and J usage is TRBJ1-4; unclear D gene. This CDR3 has 12 amino acids. With 5 bases removed from V and 11 bases from J, the gap between germline ends came to 12 bases. CDR3 protein: CASSTSSGKLFF. In DNA form, the CDR3 reads TGTGCCAGCAGTACTAGTAGTGGGAAACTGTTTTTT.

The table lists this clone with a count of one. This rearrangement joins TRBV29-1 to TRBJ1-5; D uncertain. The CDR3 length is 12 residues. Germline V lookup: CDR1 SQVTM, CDR2 ANQGSEA. V lost 6 bases, J lost 0 bases, and 6 bases lay in between. CDR3 residues: CSVQDSNQPQHF. The CDR3 region has the DNA TGCAGCGTCCAAGATAGCAATCAGCCCCAGCATTTT.

The J gene is TRBJ1-2, the V gene TRBV21-1. TRBV21-1 is recorded as a pseudogene. The CDR3 runs 15 residues. Here the CDR3 DNA reads TGTGCCAGCAGCAGAAATTCGGGTCTTAACTATGGCTACACCTTC. Amino acid sequence: CASSRNSGLNYGYTF.